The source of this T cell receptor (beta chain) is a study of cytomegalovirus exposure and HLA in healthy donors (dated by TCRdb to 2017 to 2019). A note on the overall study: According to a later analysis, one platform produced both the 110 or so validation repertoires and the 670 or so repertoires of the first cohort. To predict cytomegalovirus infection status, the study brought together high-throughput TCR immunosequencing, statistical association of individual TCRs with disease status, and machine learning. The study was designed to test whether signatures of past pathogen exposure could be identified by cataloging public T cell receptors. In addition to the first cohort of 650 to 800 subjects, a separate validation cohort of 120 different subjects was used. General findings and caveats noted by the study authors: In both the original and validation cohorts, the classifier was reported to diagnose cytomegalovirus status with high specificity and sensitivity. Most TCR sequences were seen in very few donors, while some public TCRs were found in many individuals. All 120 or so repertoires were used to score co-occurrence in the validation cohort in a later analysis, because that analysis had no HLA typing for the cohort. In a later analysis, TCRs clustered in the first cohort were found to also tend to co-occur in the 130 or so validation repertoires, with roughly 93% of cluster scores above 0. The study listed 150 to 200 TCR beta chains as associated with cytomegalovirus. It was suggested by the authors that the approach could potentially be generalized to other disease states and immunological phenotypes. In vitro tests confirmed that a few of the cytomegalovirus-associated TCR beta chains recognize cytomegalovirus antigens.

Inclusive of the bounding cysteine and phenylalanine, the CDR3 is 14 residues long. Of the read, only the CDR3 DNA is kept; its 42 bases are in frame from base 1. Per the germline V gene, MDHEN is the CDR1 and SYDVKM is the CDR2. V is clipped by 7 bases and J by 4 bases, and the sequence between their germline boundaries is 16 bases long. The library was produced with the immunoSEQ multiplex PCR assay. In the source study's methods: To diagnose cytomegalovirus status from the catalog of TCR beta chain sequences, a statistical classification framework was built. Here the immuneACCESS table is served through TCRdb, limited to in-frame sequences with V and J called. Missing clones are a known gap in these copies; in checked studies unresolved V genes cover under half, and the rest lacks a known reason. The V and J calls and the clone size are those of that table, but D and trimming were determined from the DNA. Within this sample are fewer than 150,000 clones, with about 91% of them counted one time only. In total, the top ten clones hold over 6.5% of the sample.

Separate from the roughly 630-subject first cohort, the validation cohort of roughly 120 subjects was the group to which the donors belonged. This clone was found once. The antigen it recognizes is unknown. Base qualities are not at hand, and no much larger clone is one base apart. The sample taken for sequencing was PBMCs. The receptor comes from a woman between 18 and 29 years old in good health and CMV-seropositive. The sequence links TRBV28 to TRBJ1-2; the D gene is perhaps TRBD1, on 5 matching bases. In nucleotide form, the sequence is TGTGCCAGCAACGCGCCGGGGGGTATCTATGGCTACACCTTC. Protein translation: CASNAPGGIYGYTF.